This is a list of T cell receptor beta chains from one sample in a study of blood T cells in healthy people across ages. One entry per CDR3 protein results from TCRdb running MiXCR on the 5' RACE reads. The profile covers about 1.7 million distinct CDR3 sequences, with 28% appearing a single time and about 7.7% taken by the ten largest. Input material: blood. The receptors were sampled from a woman aged 30 to 39 in good health. Both conserved end residues are part of each CDR3. The order of the fields is J gene, D gene, clone size, V gene, CDR3 length, CDR3 protein, CDR3 DNA. A D gene is named only where the DNA matches it firmly. Clone sizes are given selectively: once, few, many, or a class where the clone is expanded.

J gene: TRBJ2-3; D gene: TRBD1; clone size: few; V gene: TRBV12-3/TRBV12-4; CDR3 length: 14; CDR3 protein: CASSRDRVTDTQYF; CDR3 DNA: TGTGCCAGCAGCCGGGACAGGGTCACAGATACGCAGTATTTT
J gene: TRBJ2-3; D gene: TRBD2; clone size: few; V gene: TRBV20-1; CDR3 length: 16; CDR3 protein: CSASRLAGDWEDTQYF; CDR3 DNA: TGCAGTGCTAGCCGACTAGCGGGAGACTGGGAGGATACGCAGTATTTT
J gene: TRBJ1-5; D gene: .; clone size: few; V gene: TRBV18; CDR3 length: 15; CDR3 protein: CASSQSTGADQPQHF; CDR3 DNA: TGTGCCAGCTCCCAATCCACCGGGGCCGATCAGCCCCAGCATTTT
J gene: TRBJ2-3; D gene: .; clone size: .; V gene: TRBV5-6; CDR3 length: 16; CDR3 protein: CASSLGAPVGTDTQYF; CDR3 DNA: TGTGCCAGCAGCTTGGGAGCTCCTGTCGGCACAGATACGCAGTATTTT
J gene: TRBJ2-1; D gene: .; clone size: few; V gene: TRBV11-2; CDR3 length: 13; CDR3 protein: CASSQNRGGEQFF; CDR3 DNA: TGTGCCAGCAGCCAGAACAGGGGAGGTGAGCAGTTCTTC
J gene: TRBJ2-6; D gene: TRBD2; clone size: .; V gene: TRBV7-9; CDR3 length: 15; CDR3 protein: CASSFSGGTPNVLTF; CDR3 DNA: TGTGCCAGCAGCTTCTCCGGGGGGACCCCCAACGTCCTGACTTTC
J gene: TRBJ2-5; D gene: TRBD2; clone size: few; V gene: TRBV20-1; CDR3 length: 14; CDR3 protein: CSAPVYSGGETQYF; CDR3 DNA: TGCAGTGCTCCCGTTTATAGCGGGGGAGAGACCCAGTACTTC
J gene: TRBJ1-1; D gene: .; clone size: .; V gene: TRBV11-2; CDR3 length: 13; CDR3 protein: CASSLLGSGEAFF; CDR3 DNA: TGTGCCAGCAGCTTATTGGGGAGCGGGGAAGCTTTCTTT
J gene: TRBJ1-1; D gene: .; clone size: .; V gene: TRBV12-3/TRBV12-4; CDR3 length: 12; CDR3 protein: CASSLWSTEAFF; CDR3 DNA: TGTGCCAGCAGTTTATGGTCCACTGAAGCTTTCTTT
J gene: TRBJ1-6; D gene: .; clone size: many; V gene: TRBV7-6; CDR3 length: 13; CDR3 protein: CASSRLGVSPLHF; CDR3 DNA: TGTGCCAGCAGCCGGCTGGGAGTTTCACCCCTCCACTTT
J gene: TRBJ2-7; D gene: .; clone size: .; V gene: TRBV7-2; CDR3 length: 13; CDR3 protein: CVSSSPISYEQYF; CDR3 DNA: TGTGTCAGCAGCTCCCCGATTTCCTACGAGCAGTACTTC
J gene: TRBJ2-4; D gene: .; clone size: many; V gene: TRBV29-1; CDR3 length: 13; CDR3 protein: CSVAGTAKNIQYF; CDR3 DNA: TGCAGCGTGGCCGGGACAGCCAAAAACATTCAGTACTTC
J gene: TRBJ1-2; D gene: .; clone size: few; V gene: TRBV4-1; CDR3 length: 15; CDR3 protein: CASSQDRRDGDGYTF; CDR3 DNA: TGCGCCAGCAGCCAAGATCGGAGGGATGGGGATGGCTACACCTTC
J gene: TRBJ2-4; D gene: .; clone size: many; V gene: TRBV7-2; CDR3 length: 13; CDR3 protein: CASSLNGQNIQYF; CDR3 DNA: TGTGCCAGCAGCTTAAACGGCCAAAACATTCAGTACTTC
J gene: TRBJ2-1; D gene: .; clone size: .; V gene: TRBV10-3; CDR3 length: 13; CDR3 protein: CASRHSSYNEQFF; CDR3 DNA: TGTGCCAGTCGACACAGCTCCTACAATGAGCAGTTCTTC
J gene: TRBJ2-1; D gene: .; clone size: many; V gene: TRBV5-1; CDR3 length: 15; CDR3 protein: CASSPLSTINNEQFF; CDR3 DNA: TGCGCCAGCAGCCCCCTTTCTACTATCAACAATGAGCAGTTCTTC
J gene: TRBJ2-4; D gene: TRBD2; clone size: few; V gene: TRBV19; CDR3 length: 16; CDR3 protein: CASHRRGGLAKNIQYF; CDR3 DNA: TGTGCCAGTCATCGGCGGGGGGGATTGGCCAAAAACATTCAGTACTTC
J gene: TRBJ2-1; D gene: TRBD2; clone size: few; V gene: TRBV12-3/TRBV12-4; CDR3 length: 18; CDR3 protein: CASTHKGLAGVAYNEQFF; CDR3 DNA: TGTGCCAGCACTCATAAGGGACTAGCGGGAGTCGCCTACAATGAGCAGTTCTTC
J gene: TRBJ2-1; D gene: TRBD2; clone size: many; V gene: TRBV12-3/TRBV12-4; CDR3 length: 16; CDR3 protein: CASSDSGVREGNEQFF; CDR3 DNA: TGTGCCAGCAGCGACTCAGGTGTCAGGGAGGGCAATGAGCAGTTCTTC
J gene: TRBJ1-1; D gene: .; clone size: .; V gene: TRBV6-5; CDR3 length: 13; CDR3 protein: CASSQGPSRSAFF; CDR3 DNA: TGTGCCAGCAGCCAAGGGCCGTCCCGATCGGCTTTCTTT
J gene: TRBJ2-2; D gene: TRBD2; clone size: .; V gene: TRBV10-3; CDR3 length: 17; CDR3 protein: CAISDVTSGRGTWELFF; CDR3 DNA: TGTGCCATCAGCGACGTTACTAGCGGGAGGGGCACCTGGGAGCTGTTTTTT
J gene: TRBJ2-5; D gene: .; clone size: .; V gene: TRBV24-1; CDR3 length: 15; CDR3 protein: CATSDAGQEGETQYF; CDR3 DNA: TGTGCCACCAGTGACGCAGGGCAGGAGGGGGAGACCCAGTACTTC
J gene: TRBJ1-2; D gene: .; clone size: many; V gene: TRBV3-1; CDR3 length: 13; CDR3 protein: CASSQGTNYGYTF; CDR3 DNA: TGCGCCAGCAGCCAAGGGACTAACTATGGCTACACCTTC
J gene: TRBJ2-1; D gene: TRBD1; clone size: .; V gene: TRBV6-5; CDR3 length: 15; CDR3 protein: CASSPRGGRYNEQFF; CDR3 DNA: TGTGCCAGCAGCCCACGAGGGGGCCGGTACAATGAGCAGTTCTTC
J gene: TRBJ2-3; D gene: .; clone size: .; V gene: TRBV5-1; CDR3 length: 16; CDR3 protein: CASSLDVGGNTDTQYF; CDR3 DNA: TGCGCCAGCAGCCTAGATGTGGGAGGCAACACAGATACGCAGTATTTT
J gene: TRBJ2-7; D gene: TRBD2; clone size: once; V gene: TRBV20-1; CDR3 length: 14; CDR3 protein: CSAIGGLALYEQYF; CDR3 DNA: TGCAGTGCTATTGGAGGACTAGCTCTTTACGAGCAGTACTTC
J gene: TRBJ1-2; D gene: .; clone size: .; V gene: TRBV30; CDR3 length: 13; CDR3 protein: CAWSVQQDYGYTF; CDR3 DNA: TGTGCCTGGAGTGTACAACAGGACTATGGCTACACCTTC